This T cell receptor beta chain was documented in a study of cytomegalovirus exposure and HLA in healthy donors. Study outcomes and limitations: Within an earlier analysis, most TCR beta V segments proved productive either about 90% or about 30% of the time. From TCR beta sequences, most subjects' HLA-A and HLA-B alleles were reportedly predicted accurately.

The PCR contained 60 Vbeta and 13 Jbeta primers. Generated by immunoSEQ multiplex PCR, the TCRdb table keeps only in-frame clones and is missing some. Of around 160,000 clones in the sample, under 70% were seen once. With regard to this clone: Antigen unknown.

The CDR3 covers 18 residues. The trim removed 4 bases at V and 1 base at J, leaving 8 bases unmatched. Germline V gene sequence: CDR1 SGHDN, CDR2 FVKESK. This chain joins TRBV14 and TRBJ2-2, with 11 bases fitting TRBD2. Sequenced input: PBMCs. The source of this sequence is a woman in her thirties or forties in good health and CMV-seropositive. The CDR3 reads CASSPLKGLAENTGELFF. The CDR3 bases are TGTGCCAGCAGCCCCCTAAAGGGACTAGCGGAGAACACCGGGGAGCTGTTTTTT.